This TCR beta chain was sequenced during a study of pediatric ulcerative colitis. Germline loops: CDR1 SGHTA, CDR2 FQGNSA. The CDR3 runs to 13 residues. Trimming stripped 5 bases from V and 4 bases from J, with 11 bases between. This clone has a single count. This table comes from immunoSEQ multiplex PCR, and its TCRdb copy is limited to in-frame clones, with some not included. Here the sample spans around 61,000 clones, roughly nine tenths being singletons. The sequence was obtained from a boy between 10 and 17 years old with severe ulcerative colitis. Sequenced: blood. The rearrangement uses TRBV7-2 and TRBJ1-2, with a tentative D call TRBD1 (6 bases). The CDR3: CASSRQEGYGYTF. The CDR3 DNA reads as TGTGCCAGCAGCCGACAGGAAGGCTATGGCTACACCTTC.